In this sample, the clone carrying this T cell receptor beta chain turned up a few times. The antigen is not known. The method was immunoSEQ multiplex PCR; TCRdb's version includes in-frame clones alone and lacks a portion of them. The sample includes approximately 130,000 clones, approximately 80% of them seen just once. The sample belongs to a study of T cell responses to AZD1222 COVID-19 vaccine. The study's findings and limits: Unmutated variant regions are reportedly the target of nearly half of TCRs that are spike-specific.

The CDR3 extends over 13 amino acids. Germline V lookup: CDR1 MDHEN, CDR2 SYDVKM. Trimming cost V 5 bases and J 16 bases, with 18 bases left between them. Second-dose schedules of about 4 or about 12 weeks were combined. The material was peripheral blood, obtained 28 days after the second AZD1222 dose. The gene calls are TRBV28 and TRBJ1-6; D perhaps matches TRBD1 (5 bases). This clonotype was sampled from an adult who received the AZD1222 COVID-19 vaccine. This CDR3 reads CASSPGTVQALHF. In nucleotides, the CDR3 is TGTGCCAGCAGTCCGGGGACCGTCCAGGCTCTCCACTTT. Combining the CDR3 with reference TRBV28 and TRBJ1-6 gives the whole variable domain DVKVTQSSRYLVKRTGEKVFLECVQDMDHENMFWYRQDPGLGLRLIYFSYDVKMKEKGDIPEGYSVSREKKERFSLILESASTNQTSMYLCASSPGTVQALHFGNGTRLTVT.